The 23 T cell receptor beta chains given below trace back to one sample, sequenced in a study of blood T cell repertoires in COVID-19. Libraries were prepared by immunoSEQ multiplex PCR; TCRdb keeps only in-frame clonotypes and omits some of them. Of about 9,000 clones listed, 70% to 90% were seen once; the top ten hold 8.3%. The specimen sequenced was peripheral blood. The receptors were sampled from a human donor in a cohort sampled during active COVID-19.

The genes are TRBV6-1 and TRBJ2-3, with no clear D. The CDR3 contains 14 residues. V was shortened by 3 bases and J by 4 bases, with 11 bases between the two germline ends. Per the germline V gene, CDR1 is MNHNS and CDR2 is SASEGT. The CDR3 DNA reads as TGTGCCAGCAGTGAGGGTGTTGGGCCAGATACGCAGTATTTT. Encoded protein: CASSEGVGPDTQYF.

The chain recombines TRBV4-3 with TRBJ1-1, with a weak D call TRBD1 (6 bases). Trimming took off 1 base at V and 4 bases at J, with 7 bases between the two ends. Looked up from germline, CDR1 is LGHNA and CDR2 is YSLEER. CDR3 size: 13 residues. CDR3 in DNA: TGCGCCAGCAGCCAAGTAGGGGGCACTGAAGCTTTCTTT. It translates to CASSQVGGTEAFF.

CDR3: CASSVALGGSYEQYF. The CDR3 DNA is TGTGCCAGCAGCGTAGCTTTGGGAGGCTCCTACGAGCAGTACTTC. This chain connects TRBV9 to TRBJ2-7; TRBD2 is a possible D gene (6 bases). V shed 0 bases and J shed 0 bases, with 10 bases lying between them. Germline V CDR1 and CDR2: SGDLS, YYNGEE. This CDR3 region has 15 residues.

The rearrangement links TRBV9 to TRBJ2-1, with 12 bases identical to TRBD2. This CDR3 is 16 amino acids long. The ends lost 2 bases at V and 4 bases at J; junction bases unmatched: 4. Looked up from germline, CDR1 is SGDLS and CDR2 is YYNGEE. As DNA, the CDR3 is TGTGCCAGCAGCGTGATACTAGCGGGAGGATACAATGAGCAGTTCTTC. This codes for CASSVILAGGYNEQFF.

The chain recombines TRBV27 with TRBJ2-1, with 12 bases that match TRBD2. This CDR3 comprises 21 residues. CDR1 and CDR2 from the germline V gene are MNHEY and SMNVEV (reference sequence). With V trimmed by 8 bases and J by 0 bases, 20 bases remained unmatched. The CDR3 protein is CASRAGTSGPRSLSSYNEQFF. Here the CDR3 DNA reads TGTGCCAGCCGAGCTGGGACTAGCGGGCCCAGGTCGTTATCCTCCTACAATGAGCAGTTCTTC.

CDR3 amino acids: CASSPQAGTDTQYF. The CDR3 DNA is TGTGCCAGCTCACCTCAAGCCGGCACAGATACGCAGTATTTT. This chain links TRBV18 with TRBJ2-3; D gene ambiguous. The CDR3 covers 14 residues. Germline assignment: CDR1 KGHSH and CDR2 LQKENI. V lost 3 bases and J lost 1, with 8 bases in between. The whole variable domain, remainder taken from reference TRBV18 and TRBJ2-3, is NAGVMQNPRHLVRRRGQEARLRCSPMKGHSHVYWYRQLPEEGLKFMVYLQKENIIDESGMPKERFSAEFPKEGPSILRIQQVVRGDSAAYFCASSPQAGTDTQYFGPGTRLTVL.

The rearrangement uses TRBV24-1 and TRBJ1-1; 7 bases are a match to TRBD1. The trim removed 4 bases at V and 2 bases at J, leaving 9 bases unmatched. This CDR3 contains 16 residues. Germline CDR1 reads KGHDR; CDR2 reads SFDVKD. CDR3 DNA: TGTGCCACCAGTGACCCGACCCGGACAGGAAACACTGAAGCTTTCTTT. It codes for CATSDPTRTGNTEAFF.

The V call is TRBV3-1 (or the pseudogene TRBV3-2), the J call TRBJ2-7; 10 nucleotides line up with TRBD2. V lost 1 base, J lost 2 bases, and 2 bases stayed unmatched. The CDR3 extends over 15 amino acids. Germline V CDR1 and CDR2: LGHDT, YNNKEL (reference sequence). The CDR3 protein is CASSQAAGGPYEQYF. The CDR3 region has the DNA TGTGCCAGCAGCCAAGCAGCGGGAGGGCCCTACGAGCAGTACTTC.

This chain uses TRBV28 with TRBJ1-3; unclear D gene. The V end was cut by 7 bases, the J end by 0 bases, with 10 bases between. This CDR3 has 14 residues. The germline V gene has CDR1 MDHEN and CDR2 SYDVKM. CDR3 nucleotides: TGTGCCAGCACCCTGAGAGTCTCTGGAAACACCATATATTTT. Translated: CASTLRVSGNTIYF. The variable domain in full, completed from reference TRBV28 and TRBJ1-3, reads DVKVTQSSRYLVKRTGEKVFLECVQDMDHENMFWYRQDPGLGLRLIYFSYDVKMKEKGDIPEGYSVSREKKERFSLILESASTNQTSMYLCASTLRVSGNTIYFGEGSWLTVV.

Only one count was recorded for this clone. The chain recombines TRBV18 with TRBJ1-1; maybe TRBD1 (6 bases). CDR3 size: 14 residues. Trimming removed 8 bases from V and 0 bases from J, with 13 bases in between. Germline lookup yields CDR1 KGHSH and CDR2 LQKENI. The CDR3 coding sequence is TGTGCCAGCCTGGACAGACTAATGAACACTGAAGCTTTCTTT. It translates to CASLDRLMNTEAFF. The entire variable domain, with the rest obtained from reference TRBV18 and TRBJ1-1, is as follows: NAGVMQNPRHLVRRRGQEARLRCSPMKGHSHVYWYRQLPEEGLKFMVYLQKENIIDESGMPKERFSAEFPKEGPSILRIQQVVRGDSAAYFCASLDRLMNTEAFFGQGTRLTVV.

V and J are TRBV15 and TRBJ2-2; possible D gene TRBD2, 7 bases. Per the germline V gene, CDR1 is LNHNV and CDR2 is YYDKDF (reference sequence). The CDR3 is 14 residues long. V dropped 6 bases and J dropped 7 bases, with 15 bases sitting between them. CDR3 residues: CATSKGGLDGELFF. CDR3 nucleotides: TGTGCCACCAGTAAGGGGGGGCTTGACGGGGAGCTGTTTTTT.

V gene TRBV24-1 combines with J gene TRBJ2-3, with 8 positions matching TRBD1. The CDR3 runs to 17 residues. Per the germline V gene, CDR1 is KGHDR and CDR2 is SFDVKD. The J segment lost 0 bases and the V segment lost 3 bases, leaving 7 bases of the junction unmatched. For the CDR3, the DNA is TGTGCCACCAGTGATCCGCGGACAGGGCTGAGCACAGATACGCAGTATTTT. This gives the protein CATSDPRTGLSTDTQYF.

This chain joins TRBV7-9 and TRBJ2-3; no clear D. The germline CDR1 and CDR2 sequences are SEHNR and FQNEAQ (reference sequence). The CDR3 sequence is 15 residues long. Deletions cut 0 bases from V and 4 bases from J, with 11 bases between. CDR3 coding DNA: TGTGCCAGCAGCTTAGCTATATACTCCGCAGATACGCAGTATTTT. This encodes CASSLAIYSADTQYF.

The chain carries TRBV2 and TRBJ1-6, with 9 positions matching TRBD1. The germline V gene encodes CDR1 SNHLY and CDR2 FYNNEI. There are 13 residues in the CDR3. The V gene end was trimmed by 6 bases and the J gene end by 9 bases; junction bases not matched to a gene: 3. CDR3 bases: TGTGCCAGCAGGACAGGGGGAGGTTCACCCCTCCACTTT. As protein: CASRTGGGSPLHF.

This chain connects TRBV4-3 to TRBJ2-7; 15 nucleotides line up with TRBD2. V shed 1 base and J 2 bases; nucleotides not matched to a gene: 3. Germline CDR1 and CDR2: LGHNA and YSLEER. CDR3 size: 17 residues. CDR3 region: CASSQGTSGRGTYEQYF. The CDR3, as DNA: TGCGCCAGCAGCCAAGGGACTAGCGGGAGGGGGACCTACGAGCAGTACTTC.

The chain links TRBV12-3 or TRBV12-4 to TRBJ2-5; 10 bases are a match to TRBD1. The CDR3 sequence is 13 residues long. V was clipped by 6 bases and J by 7 bases; unmatched bases: 5. DNA of the CDR3: TGTGCCAGCAGAACCGGGACAGGGGCGACCCAGTACTTC. Translated, it gives CASRTGTGATQYF.

V and J are TRBV5-6 and TRBJ2-2; 8 bases map to TRBD2. The V and J ends lost 3 bases and 4 bases, in that order; junction bases with no gene match: 2. CDR3 length: 14 residues. Germline CDR1 reads SGHDT; CDR2 reads YYEEEE. CDR3 DNA sequence: TGTGCCAGCAGCTACGGGACTAGCACCGGGGAGCTGTTTTTT. Translation: CASSYGTSTGELFF.

This clone has a handful of counts. This rearrangement joins TRBV4-3 to TRBJ1-2; D remains ambiguous. Germline V gene sequence: CDR1 LGHNA, CDR2 YSLEER. This CDR3 region has 15 residues. V dropped 0 bases and J dropped 7 bases, with 15 bases sitting between them. CDR3 loop: CASSQDLPATVGYTF. As DNA, the CDR3 is TGCGCCAGCAGCCAAGATCTTCCTGCCACAGTTGGCTACACCTTC.

The gene calls are TRBV21-1 and TRBJ2-2; TRBD1, as called in the table, went unchecked against the DNA. TRBV21-1 is a pseudogene locus. The CDR3 is 16 residues long. This CDR3 is CASSKRTGGNTGELFF. In DNA form, the CDR3 reads TGTGCCAGCAGCAAAAGGACAGGGGGAAACACCGGGGAGCTGTTTTTT.

CDR3 sequence (DNA): TGTGCCAGCAGGCTACAGGGGGCTGGGGGCTACACCTTC. Translating it yields CASRLQGAGGYTF. The J gene is TRBJ1-2, the V gene TRBV6-5, with TRBD1 matching 9 bases. The CDR3 has 13 residues. Germline trimming cut 6 bases from V and 8 bases from J; bases unmatched to any gene: 7. Germline loops: CDR1 MNHEY, CDR2 SVGAGI.

This clone was observed a few times. The V call is TRBV6-1, the J call TRBJ2-7, with 16 bases that match TRBD2. The CDR3 is 19 amino acids. V was clipped by 2 bases and J by 9 bases; unmatched bases: 16. From germline, CDR1 is MNHNS and CDR2 SASEGT. In nucleotides, the CDR3 is TGTGCCAGCAGTGAATACCCGGGACTAGCGGGAGGGCCTGGAGAAGCGCAGTACTTC. This encodes CASSEYPGLAGGPGEAQYF.

This clone was found a few times. The chain combines TRBV28 with TRBJ1-5, with D perhaps TRBD1 (5 bases). V was shortened by 4 bases and J by 7 bases, with 11 bases between the two germline ends. There are 13 residues in the CDR3. Germline V CDR1 and CDR2: MDHEN, SYDVKM. For the CDR3, the DNA is TGTGCCAGCAGTTCTTCAGGGATGCAGCCCCAGCATTTT. Its translation: CASSSSGMQPQHF.

A single count supports this clone. The chain combines TRBV12-5 with TRBJ2-1; D not resolved. This CDR3 spans 13 amino acids. Germline V gives CDR1 LGHNT, CDR2 FRNRAP. The V gene lost 0 bases and the J gene lost 8 bases, with 8 bases spanning the gap. Written as DNA, the CDR3 is TGTGCTAGTGGTTTGGTAACGGTTGATGAGCAGTTCTTC. Protein sequence: CASGLVTVDEQFF.